Included here is one T cell receptor (beta chain) sequence, with context. Its antigen is not identified. This specimen belongs to a study of Graves' ophthalmopathy and Graves' hyperthyroidism. Overall study findings and caveats: A model of 13 signatures distinguished ophthalmopathy from stable hyperthyroidism at about 86% sensitivity and roughly 82% specificity. Predictions made by the model for ophthalmopathy progression reached roughly 64% sensitivity and less than 80% specificity.

Germline-derived CDR1 and CDR2 are DFQATT and SNEGSKA (reference sequence). The germline V and J ends were trimmed by 7 bases and 1 base, with 11 bases remaining between them. The CDR3 has 12 amino acids. Researchers took RNA transcripts and amplified TCR beta CDR3 regions from them. First-round RT-PCR used HTBI primers; second-round multiplex PCR followed. TCRdb itself ran the multiplex PCR reads through MiXCR, one entry per CDR3 protein. The table shows roughly 700,000 distinct CDR3 sequences, with about 44% occurring only once. Moderate-to-severe activity, CAS ≥3, NOSPECS ≥4 and duration under 3 months were recorded for donors with ophthalmopathy. Thyroid ultrasound, orbital computed tomography, TRAb, serum thyroxine and clinical symptoms formed the basis of diagnosis.

Sequenced material: peripheral blood. This sequence joins TRBV20-1 and TRBJ2-7; no reliable D call. This TCR was sampled from an adult man with Graves' ophthalmopathy. CDR3 sequence: CSVERASYEQYF. As DNA, the CDR3 is TGCAGTGTTGAGAGAGCATCCTACGAGCAGTACTTC.